A single sample gave rise to the 10 T cell receptor beta chains below, sequenced in a study of shared clonotypes between healthy human individuals. Some clones are missing from TCRdb's copy, which holds only in-frame ones; the method was immunoSEQ multiplex PCR. This repertoire shows roughly 1.4 million clones, approximately 98.5% found once; its top ten account for about 0.4%. The sequenced sample was naive CD4+ T cells sorted from blood. Subset reported: CD45RA+ positively selected. Receptors were obtained from a young man in good health.

With respect to this clone: The junction and the germline gene differ at one end; a read error may be behind it. This chain links TRBV5-6 with TRBJ2-1, with 13 bases aligning to TRBD2. This CDR3 comprises 14 residues. The V gene's germline CDR1 is SGHDT and CDR2 YYEEEE. CDR3 residues: CASSPGTSGITSIF. The CDR3 DNA reads as TGTGCCAGCAGCCCCGGGACTAGCGGGATCACTTCGATCTTC.

The V gene is TRBV18, the J gene TRBJ2-7; 7 bases match TRBD2. J was trimmed by 4 bases and V by 2 bases; bases with no gene match: 2. Per the germline V gene, CDR1 is KGHSH and CDR2 is LQKENI. This CDR3 comprises 13 residues. As DNA, the CDR3 is TGTGCCAGCTCACCAGGGGGGGGATACGAGCAGTACTTC. It translates to CASSPGGGYEQYF.

V is TRBV29-1 and J is TRBJ2-3; D may correspond to TRBD1 or TRBD2 (5 bases each). Trimming stripped 6 bases from V and 0 bases from J, with 16 bases between. CDR1 and CDR2 from the germline V gene are SQVTM and ANQGSEA. This CDR3 region has 15 residues. CDR3 amino acids: CSVTVGGTSTDTQYF. For the CDR3, the DNA is TGCAGCGTCACAGTTGGGGGAACTAGCACAGATACGCAGTATTTT.

The J gene is TRBJ2-7, the V gene TRBV19; possibly TRBD1 for D (5 bases). This CDR3 has 13 amino acids. V was cut by 9 bases and J by 2 bases, with 14 bases left in between. Germline V gene lookup returns CDR1 LNHDA and CDR2 SQIVND (reference sequence). CDR3 loop: CARKSRAAYEQYF. The CDR3 nucleotides are TGTGCCAGGAAAAGCAGGGCCGCCTACGAGCAGTACTTC.

This clone was recorded once. This chain links TRBV6-6 with TRBJ2-7; tentatively, D is TRBD2 (6 bases). Trimming took 2 bases from V and 3 from J, leaving 14 bases between them. The germline V gene encodes CDR1 MNHNY and CDR2 SVGAGI (reference sequence). CDR3 length: 15 amino acids. The CDR3 region has the DNA TGTGCCAGCAGTTACAGTCCTAGCGCGGTCTACGAGCAGTACTTC. Encoded protein: CASSYSPSAVYEQYF.

The rearrangement links TRBV25-1 to TRBJ1-2; no clear D gene. Trimming pared 1 base from V and 6 bases from J, leaving 3 bases between. CDR1 is MGHDK and CDR2 is SYGVNS in the germline V gene. The CDR3 sequence is 11 residues long. The CDR3 sequence: CASSEFHGYTF. The CDR3 nucleotides are TGTGCCAGCAGTGAATTTCATGGCTACACCTTC.

The gene calls are TRBV21-1 and TRBJ1-4; TRBD1 is the table's D call, not checked against the DNA. TRBV21-1 represents a pseudogene. This CDR3 region has 16 residues. The CDR3 is CASSKKSGDMVEKLFF. CDR3 DNA: TGTGCCAGCAGTAAAAAGTCAGGGGATATGGTTGAAAAACTGTTTTTT.

The rearrangement joins TRBV7-8 to TRBJ2-1; D gene uncertain. Trimming pared 6 bases from V and 6 bases from J, leaving 15 bases between. This CDR3 has 14 amino acids. Germline-derived CDR1 and CDR2 are SGHVS and FQNEAQ. For the CDR3, the DNA is TGTGCCAGCAGTCGATCAAGGGCCTCCAATGAGCAGTTCTTC. Translating it yields CASSRSRASNEQFF. The whole variable domain, remainder taken from reference TRBV7-8 and TRBJ2-1, is GAGVSQSPRYKVAKRGQDVALRCDPISGHVSLFWYQQALGQGPEFLTYFQNEAQLDKSGLPSDRFFAERPEGSVSTLKIQRTQQEDSAVYLCASSRSRASNEQFFGPGTRLTVL.

The chain carries TRBV27 and TRBJ2-7, with a possible D match to TRBD2 (5 bases). This CDR3 comprises 14 residues. CDR1 MNHEY and CDR2 SMNVEV come from the germline V gene (reference sequence). Trimming pared 3 bases from V and 3 bases from J, leaving 12 bases between. The CDR3 is CASSFLVGNYEQYF. CDR3 coding DNA: TGTGCCAGCAGTTTCCTCGTCGGGAACTACGAGCAGTACTTC.

The chain employs TRBV7-9 and TRBJ1-2; D ambiguous. Germline V CDR1 and CDR2: SEHNR, FQNEAQ (reference sequence). Trimming stripped 4 bases from V and 3 bases from J, with 18 bases between. The CDR3 length is 16 residues. In DNA form, the CDR3 reads TGTGCCAGCAGCTCGTCCGGGCCAAGATACTACTATGGCTACACCTTC. Translating it yields CASSSSGPRYYYGYTF.